The rows below give T cell receptor beta chains drawn from one sample of a study of T cell changes during pregnancy in multiple sclerosis. TCRdb keeps only in-frame clones here, not all; method: immunoSEQ multiplex PCR. The sample shows 84,000 or so clones, around 94% of them seen only once. The specimen comprised peripheral blood, sampled in the third trimester of pregnancy. These receptors came from a female donor with multiple sclerosis, enrolled in a pregnancy study. The CDR3 runs from the conserved cysteine through the conserved F or W. A D gene is named only where the DNA matches it firmly. Expanded clones are given a class, and other clones once, few, many or no size at all.

-	-	TRBV9	TRBJ2-2	CASSGQVLMNTGELFF	TGTGCCAGCAGCGGACAGGTACTCATGAACACCGGGGAGCTGTTTTTT
-	-	TRBV7-9	TRBJ1-4	CASGGRDDEKLFF	TGTGCCAGCGGGGGCAGGGATGATGAAAAACTGTTTTTT
-	-	TRBV19	TRBJ1-5	CASSMDRLRPQHF	TGTGCCAGTAGTATGGACAGACTTCGGCCCCAGCATTTT
TRBD1	-	TRBV6-1	TRBJ1-4	CASSAVRGLNEKLFF	TGTGCCAGCAGTGCAGTCAGGGGGCTGAATGAAAAACTGTTTTTT
TRBD2	-	TRBV2	TRBJ2-3	CASSGGSGGTDTQYF	TGTGCCAGCAGTGGGGGTAGCGGGGGAACAGATACGCAGTATTTT
TRBD1	-	TRBV23-1	TRBJ2-7	CASSPGRGNF	TGCGCCAGCAGTCCCGGCAGGGGGAACTTC
-	once	TRBV4-3	TRBJ1-2	CASSQEWRSHGYTF	TGCGCCAGCAGCCAAGAATGGAGGTCGCATGGCTACACCTTC
TRBD1	-	TRBV6-6	TRBJ2-2	CASSLQGAGELFF	TGTGCCAGCAGTTTACAGGGGGCCGGGGAGCTGTTTTTT
TRBD1	-	TRBV6-4	TRBJ2-3	CASSEVGQGAGTDTQYF	TGTGCCAGCAGTGAAGTCGGACAGGGGGCGGGCACAGATACGCAGTATTTT
-	-	TRBV27	TRBJ2-7	CASSLGLAYEQYF	TGTGCCAGCAGTCTCGGACTGGCCTACGAGCAGTACTTC
-	-	TRBV11-2	TRBJ2-3	CASSLSIRGMSTDTQYF	TGTGCCAGCAGCTTATCTATAAGGGGAATGAGCACAGATACGCAGTATTTT
-	-	TRBV18	TRBJ2-7	CASSPPVGMSSYEQYF	TGTGCCAGCTCACCACCGGTCGGGATGAGCTCCTACGAGCAGTACTTC
-	-	TRBV11-2	TRBJ2-1	CASTLYLSSYNEQFF	TGTGCCAGCACCTTGTATCTGAGCTCCTACAATGAGCAGTTCTTC
TRBD2	-	TRBV11-2	TRBJ2-1	CASSLSPSGKGNEQFF	TGTGCCAGCAGCTTAAGTCCTAGCGGGAAAGGCAATGAGCAGTTCTTC
TRBD1	once	TRBV2	TRBJ1-2	CASSAGTVTNYGYTF	TGTGCCAGCAGTGCTGGGACAGTGACTAACTATGGCTACACCTTC
TRBD2	-	TRBV28	TRBJ2-1	CASSKTSGIYEQFF	TGTGCCAGCAGTAAAACTAGCGGGATCTATGAGCAGTTCTTC
-	-	TRBV5-1	TRBJ1-2	CASSPGTEDYGYTF	TGCGCCAGCAGCCCAGGGACTGAGGACTATGGCTACACCTTC
TRBD2	-	TRBV5-8	TRBJ2-3	CASSLQREADTQYF	TGTGCCAGCAGCTTGCAGCGGGAGGCAGATACGCAGTATTTT
TRBD2	-	TRBV11-2	TRBJ2-1	CASSSVRPREAIYNEQFF	TGTGCCAGCAGCTCAGTTCGACCTCGGGAGGCCATCTACAATGAGCAGTTCTTC
TRBD1	-	TRBV19	TRBJ2-2	CASRSTGTGSGELFF	TGTGCCAGTAGATCAACCGGGACAGGGTCCGGGGAGCTGTTTTTT
TRBD1	-	TRBV29-1	TRBJ2-3	CSVRQGISTDTQYF	TGCAGCGTCCGACAGGGTATCAGCACAGATACGCAGTATTTT
-	-	TRBV19	TRBJ2-3	CASSIYSGVGGADTQYF	TGTGCCAGTAGTATATACTCCGGGGTAGGCGGTGCAGATACGCAGTATTTT
TRBD1	-	TRBV2	TRBJ2-5	CASPRDRGGRETQYF	TGTGCCAGCCCCCGGGACAGGGGGGGTAGAGAGACCCAGTACTTC
-	-	TRBV5-8	TRBJ1-1	CASSLATRNTEAFF	TGTGCCAGCAGCTTGGCCACGAGAAACACTGAAGCTTTCTTT
TRBD1	-	TRBV15	TRBJ2-7	CATSTGTASYEQYF	TGTGCCACCAGCACAGGGACAGCCTCCTACGAGCAGTACTTC
-	-	TRBV5-6	TRBJ2-7	CASSLSLDPYEQYF	TGTGCCAGCAGCTTGAGCCTAGACCCCTACGAGCAGTACTTC
TRBD2	-	TRBV27	TRBJ2-1	CASSPGLALYNEQFF	TGTGCCAGCAGTCCAGGACTAGCGCTATACAATGAGCAGTTCTTC
TRBD1	-	TRBV9	TRBJ2-7	CASSVAPRTGGDGYEQYF	TGTGCCAGCAGCGTAGCCCCGAGGACAGGGGGCGATGGTTACGAGCAGTACTTC
TRBD1	-	TRBV11-2	TRBJ1-1	CASSHPGGTEAFF	TGTGCCAGCAGTCATCCAGGGGGCACTGAAGCTTTCTTT
TRBD2	-	TRBV9	TRBJ2-1	CASSAAGAGGGDNEQFF	TGTGCCAGCAGCGCAGCGGGAGCGGGAGGCGGGGACAATGAGCAGTTCTTC
-	-	TRBV10-3	TRBJ1-2	CAIKEGYGYTF	TGTGCCATCAAGGAGGGCTATGGCTACACCTTC
-	-	TRBV6-1	TRBJ1-2	CASSEAGKASNYGYTF	TGTGCCAGCAGTGAAGCCGGTAAAGCATCTAACTATGGCTACACCTTC
-	-	TRBV10-1	TRBJ2-5	CASSLSTQETQYF	TGCGCCAGCAGCCTTTCTACCCAAGAGACCCAGTACTTC
TRBD2	-	TRBV28	TRBJ2-3	CASSPLSGRAEERDTQYF	TGTGCCAGCAGTCCACTTAGCGGGAGGGCCGAGGAACGAGATACGCAGTATTTT
TRBD2	-	TRBV7-2	TRBJ2-5	CASSLDLAGGRKTQYF	TGTGCCAGCAGCTTAGATCTAGCGGGAGGGAGGAAGACCCAGTACTTC
TRBD1	-	TRBV19	TRBJ1-1	CASSPDRVMNAEAFF	TGTGCCAGTAGTCCTGACAGGGTAATGAACGCTGAAGCTTTCTTT
TRBD1	-	TRBV5-4	TRBJ1-1	CASSSPTGTNTEAFF	TGTGCCAGCAGCTCCCCGACAGGGACGAACACTGAAGCTTTCTTT
-	-	TRBV5-1	TRBJ2-2	CASSSIGGTTGELFF	TGCGCCAGCAGCTCGATCGGAGGGACCACCGGGGAGCTGTTTTTT
-	-	TRBV11-2	TRBJ1-4	CASSLDPSEKLFF	TGTGCCAGCAGCTTAGATCCAAGCGAAAAACTGTTTTTT
-	-	TRBV28	TRBJ1-4	CASSSQTQGITNEKLFF	TGTGCCAGCAGTTCCCAAACTCAGGGGATAACTAATGAAAAACTGTTTTTT
-	once	TRBV2	TRBJ2-3	CVITDPQGLTDTQYF	TGTGTCATCACAGACCCGCAGGGCCTTACAGATACGCAGTATTTT
-	-	TRBV6-5	TRBJ1-1	CASSYSGRPTEAFF	TGTGCCAGCAGTTACTCTGGCAGGCCTACTGAAGCTTTCTTT
TRBD1	few	TRBV29-1	TRBJ1-2	CSVDGTGTPISYGYTF	TGCAGCGTTGATGGGACAGGAACCCCAATAAGCTATGGCTACACCTTC
TRBD1	-	TRBV29-1	TRBJ2-7	CSVEQGVGYEQYF	TGCAGCGTAGAACAGGGGGTGGGGTACGAGCAGTACTTC
-	-	TRBV5-1	TRBJ1-2	CASSLVAEGPYGYTF	TGCGCCAGCAGCTTGGTAGCGGAGGGTCCGTATGGCTACACCTTC
-	-	TRBV19	TRBJ1-5	CASSIPGGPQHF	TGTGCCAGTAGTATCCCTGGGGGCCCCCAGCATTTT
TRBD1	-	TRBV7-8	TRBJ1-2	CATANNRGYGYTF	TGTGCCACGGCTAATAACAGGGGCTATGGCTACACCTTC
-	-	TRBV18	TRBJ1-1	CASSRRGENTEAFF	TGTGCCAGCTCCCGGCGGGGCGAGAACACTGAAGCTTTCTTT
TRBD2	-	TRBV7-9	TRBJ2-1	CASSLGLAGGEYNEQFF	TGTGCCAGCAGCCTCGGACTAGCGGGGGGGGAATACAATGAGCAGTTCTTC
-	-	TRBV27	TRBJ2-3	CASTRGDSDTQYF	TGTGCCAGCACTCGTGGGGACTCAGATACGCAGTATTTT
-	-	TRBV19	TRBJ1-3	CASRNQGTGNTIYF	TGTGCCAGTAGGAACCAGGGTACTGGAAACACCATATATTTT
-	-	TRBV13	TRBJ1-3	CATAVSSGNTIYF	TGTGCCACCGCAGTGTCCTCTGGAAACACCATATATTTT
-	-	TRBV29-1	TRBJ2-5	CSVRPTQETQYF	TGCAGCGTCCGACCGACTCAAGAGACCCAGTACTTC
TRBD2	-	TRBV6-1	TRBJ2-7	CASTGGGSVYEQYF	TGTGCCAGCACGGGGGGGGGCTCTGTGTACGAGCAGTACTTC
TRBD1	-	TRBV28	TRBJ2-7	CASSFPDRGYEQYF	TGTGCCAGCAGTTTCCCGGACAGGGGGTACGAGCAGTACTTC
TRBD2	-	TRBV6-4	TRBJ2-5	CASSDDRPSGNIGETQYF	TGTGCCAGCAGTGACGATCGGCCTAGCGGGAACATCGGAGAGACCCAGTACTTC
-	once	TRBV4-1	TRBJ2-7	CASSQERPGAGEQYF	TGCGCCAGCAGCCAAGAAAGGCCGGGAGCTGGTGAGCAGTACTTC
TRBD1	-	TRBV5-1	TRBJ2-1	CASSFGTGTGYNEQFF	TGCGCCAGCAGCTTCGGGACAGGGACGGGCTACAATGAGCAGTTCTTC
TRBD1	few	TRBV5-6	TRBJ2-5	CASSPEQGAPQETQYF	TGTGCCAGCAGCCCGGAACAGGGGGCCCCACAAGAGACCCAGTACTTC